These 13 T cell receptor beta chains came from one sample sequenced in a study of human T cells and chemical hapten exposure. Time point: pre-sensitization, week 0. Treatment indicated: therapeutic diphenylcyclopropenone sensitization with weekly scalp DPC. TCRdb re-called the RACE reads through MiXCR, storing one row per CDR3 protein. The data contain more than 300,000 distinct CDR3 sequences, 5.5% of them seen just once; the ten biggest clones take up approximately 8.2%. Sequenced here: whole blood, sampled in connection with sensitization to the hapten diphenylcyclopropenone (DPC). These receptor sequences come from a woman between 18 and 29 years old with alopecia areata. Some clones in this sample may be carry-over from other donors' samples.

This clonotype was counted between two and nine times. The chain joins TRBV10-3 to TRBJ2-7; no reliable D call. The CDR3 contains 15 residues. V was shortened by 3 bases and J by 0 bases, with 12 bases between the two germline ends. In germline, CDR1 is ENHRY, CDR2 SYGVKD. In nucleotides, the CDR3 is TGTGCCATCAGTGACGGCTCCACGAGCTCCTACGAGCAGTACTTC. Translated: CAISDGSTSSYEQYF.

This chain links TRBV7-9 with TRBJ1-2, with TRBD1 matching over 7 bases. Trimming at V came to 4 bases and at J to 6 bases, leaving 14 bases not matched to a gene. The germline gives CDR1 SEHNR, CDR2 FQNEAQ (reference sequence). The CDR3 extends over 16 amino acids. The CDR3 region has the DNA TGTGCCAGCAGCTACCCCCCGGCAGGGGGTGAGGATGGCTACACCTTC. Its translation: CASSYPPAGGEDGYTF.

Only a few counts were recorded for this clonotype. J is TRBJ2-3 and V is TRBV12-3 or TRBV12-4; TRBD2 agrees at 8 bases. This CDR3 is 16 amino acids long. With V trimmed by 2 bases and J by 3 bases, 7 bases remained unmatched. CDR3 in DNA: TGTGCCAGCAGTTTAATGGGACTAGGTATGACAGATACGCAGTATTTT. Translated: CASSLMGLGMTDTQYF.

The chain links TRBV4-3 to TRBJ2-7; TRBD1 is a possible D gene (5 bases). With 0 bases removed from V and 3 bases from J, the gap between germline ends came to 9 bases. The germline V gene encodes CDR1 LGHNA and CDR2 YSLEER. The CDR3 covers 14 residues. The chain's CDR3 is CASSQDRTGYEQYF. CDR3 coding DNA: TGCGCCAGCAGCCAAGATCGCACAGGCTACGAGCAGTACTTC.

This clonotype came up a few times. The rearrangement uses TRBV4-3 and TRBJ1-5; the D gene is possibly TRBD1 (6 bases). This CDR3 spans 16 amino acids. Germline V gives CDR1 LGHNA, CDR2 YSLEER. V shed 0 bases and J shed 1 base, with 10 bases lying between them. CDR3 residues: CASSQEWGASNQPQHF. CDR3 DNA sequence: TGCGCCAGCAGCCAAGAGTGGGGGGCGAGCAATCAGCCCCAGCATTTT.

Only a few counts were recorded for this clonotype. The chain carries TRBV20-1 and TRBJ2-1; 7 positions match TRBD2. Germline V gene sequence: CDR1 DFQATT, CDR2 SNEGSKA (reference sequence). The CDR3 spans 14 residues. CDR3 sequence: CSCPERELYNEQFF. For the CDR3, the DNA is TGCAGCTGCCCCGAGCGGGAACTCTACAATGAGCAGTTCTTC.

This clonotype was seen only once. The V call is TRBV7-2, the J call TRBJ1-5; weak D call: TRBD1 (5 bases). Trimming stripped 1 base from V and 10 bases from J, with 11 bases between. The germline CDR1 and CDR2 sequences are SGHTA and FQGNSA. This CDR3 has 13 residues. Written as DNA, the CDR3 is TGTGCCAGCAGCTTAGAGGGGTCTCGACCCCAGCATTTT. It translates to CASSLEGSRPQHF.

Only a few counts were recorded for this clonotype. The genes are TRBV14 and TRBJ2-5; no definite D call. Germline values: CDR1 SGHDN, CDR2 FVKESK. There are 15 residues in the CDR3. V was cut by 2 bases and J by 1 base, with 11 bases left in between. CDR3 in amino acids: CASSQWASLQETQYF. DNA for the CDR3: TGTGCCAGCAGCCAATGGGCGTCTCTCCAAGAGACCCAGTACTTC.

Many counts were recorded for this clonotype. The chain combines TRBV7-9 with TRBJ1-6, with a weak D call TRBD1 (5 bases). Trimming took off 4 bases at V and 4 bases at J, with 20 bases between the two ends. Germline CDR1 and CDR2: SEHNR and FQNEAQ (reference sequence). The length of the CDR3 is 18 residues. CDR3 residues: CASSSAPGTEDYNSPLHF. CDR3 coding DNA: TGTGCCAGCAGCTCCGCCCCCGGGACTGAAGATTATAATTCACCCCTCCACTTT.

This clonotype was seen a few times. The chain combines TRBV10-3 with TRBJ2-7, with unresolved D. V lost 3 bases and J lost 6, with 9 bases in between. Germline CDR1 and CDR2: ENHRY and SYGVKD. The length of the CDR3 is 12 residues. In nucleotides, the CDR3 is TGTGCCATCAGTGAAACCGGGTCCGAGCAGTACTTC. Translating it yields CAISETGSEQYF.

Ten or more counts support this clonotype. CDR3 in DNA: TGTGCCAGCAGCTTTGGGGGGCAAGGACAGCCCCAGCATTTT. Amino acids: CASSFGGQGQPQHF. This rearrangement joins TRBV7-6 to TRBJ1-5; D is possibly TRBD1 (6 bases). Trimming removed 3 bases from V and 7 bases from J, with 13 bases in between. This CDR3 contains 14 residues. From germline, CDR1 is SGHVS and CDR2 FNYEAQ.

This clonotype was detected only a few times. The CDR3 sequence is CASIGTGKTHQPQHF. CDR3 in DNA: TGTGCCAGTATCGGGACAGGGAAAACTCATCAGCCCCAGCATTTT. This sequence joins TRBV19 and TRBJ1-5; 9 nucleotides agree with TRBD1. Looked up from germline, CDR1 is LNHDA and CDR2 is SQIVND (reference sequence). This CDR3 comprises 15 residues. The J segment lost 5 bases and the V segment lost 7 bases, leaving 9 bases of the junction unmatched.

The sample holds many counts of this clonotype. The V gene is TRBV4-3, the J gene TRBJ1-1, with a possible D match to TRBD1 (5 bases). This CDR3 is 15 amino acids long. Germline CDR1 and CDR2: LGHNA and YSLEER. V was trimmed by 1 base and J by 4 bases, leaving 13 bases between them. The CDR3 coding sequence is TGCGCCAGCAGCCAAGGAAGCAGGGTGGGCACTGAAGCTTTCTTT. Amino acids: CASSQGSRVGTEAFF.